The sequence of this T cell receptor beta chain was determined in a study of T cells in Graves' hyperthyroidism and ophthalmopathy. As for the study in general: Pretreatment peripheral blood was obtained at initial diagnosis.

A word on this clonotype: The antigen remains unidentified.

Study results and limitations: The model predicted ophthalmopathy a median around six months before onset.

Newly diagnosed hyperthyroidism patients aged 18 to 65 years had disease lasting under 2 months. Reasons for excluding patients were uncontrolled infection, other autoimmune disease, pregnancy or lactation. CDR3 length: 16 amino acids. From germline, CDR1 is MDHEN and CDR2 SYDVKM. After removal of 3 bases from V and 1 base from J, the junction contained 6 bases not matched to a gene. Amplification targeted TCR beta CDR3 regions from RNA transcripts. TCR CDR3 regions were first amplified by RT-PCR with HTBI primers. TCRdb called the multiplex PCR reads again in MiXCR, with one record for every CDR3 protein. The repertoire holds under 650,000 distinct CDR3 sequences, with 16% as singletons.

Sequenced material: blood. The receptor comes from a woman in her twenties or thirties with Graves' hyperthyroidism. This chain links TRBV28 with TRBJ1-3; TRBD1 agrees at 7 bases. CDR3 residues: CASSLVQGESGNTIYF. The CDR3 DNA follows: TGTGCCAGCAGTTTGGTCCAGGGGGAGTCTGGAAACACCATATATTTT.